These 13 T cell receptor beta chains came from one sample sequenced in a study of Ad26.COV2.S vaccination and SARS-CoV-2 variants. Here immunoSEQ multiplex PCR was the method, and the copy in TCRdb shows in-frame clones only, minus some. The sample contains roughly 350,000 clones, about 86% of which appear only once. Treatment meaning: over 15 received Ad26.COV2.S at low or high dose, single or two shots; a few received placebo; per-sample allocation not given. After the first vaccine or placebo injection, samples were drawn on day 63. Sequenced material: peripheral blood, taken in a trial of Ad26.COV2.S vaccine versus placebo. The receptors originated from a person between 18 and 60 years old who received the Ad26.COV2.S COVID-19 vaccine or a placebo.

The chain links TRBV24-1 to TRBJ2-7; D possibly corresponds to TRBD2 (6 bases). This CDR3 region has 13 residues. In germline, CDR1 is KGHDR, CDR2 SFDVKD. V was clipped by 3 bases and J by 2 bases, with 7 bases between them. The CDR3 spells CATSDGGAYEQYF. CDR3 coding DNA: TGTGCCACCAGTGATGGAGGGGCCTACGAGCAGTACTTC.

The chain has TRBV3-1 (or the pseudogene TRBV3-2) and TRBJ1-1; D call uncertain. V was cut by 4 bases and J by 0 bases, with 15 bases left in between. This CDR3 has 16 residues. CDR1 is LGHDT, CDR2 YNNKEL, per germline (reference sequence). CDR3 sequence reads: CASSLGTAIMNTEAFF. DNA of the CDR3: TGTGCCAGCAGCCTGGGAACAGCGATTATGAACACTGAAGCTTTCTTT.

The chain carries TRBV5-1 and TRBJ2-3; 11 nucleotides agree with TRBD2. This CDR3 is 17 amino acids long. CDR1 SGHRS and CDR2 YFSETQ come from the germline V gene. V lost 3 bases to trimming and J lost 0 bases; unmatched junction nucleotides: 6. The CDR3 DNA sequence: TGCGCCAGCAGCTGGGCTAGCGGGAGGTCTAGCACAGATACGCAGTATTTT. Translation: CASSWASGRSSTDTQYF.

J is TRBJ2-1 and V is TRBV24-1, with 8 bases that match TRBD2. Germline CDR1 reads KGHDR; CDR2 reads SFDVKD. This CDR3 region has 16 residues. The V gene end was trimmed by 3 bases and the J gene end by 8 bases; junction bases not matched to a gene: 11. The CDR3 protein is CATSDIYGRETHEQFF. Written as DNA, the CDR3 is TGTGCCACCAGTGATATCTACGGGAGGGAGACCCATGAGCAGTTCTTC.

The chain joins TRBV4-1 to TRBJ1-6; 7 nucleotides match TRBD1. V dropped 4 bases and J dropped 1; count of bases not matched to a gene: 4. Germline CDR1 MGHRA, CDR2 YSYEKL. This CDR3 spans 16 amino acids. The CDR3 protein is CASSLEDRSYNSPLHF. CDR3 nucleotide sequence: TGCGCCAGCAGCCTGGAGGACAGGTCCTATAATTCACCCCTCCACTTT.

This chain uses TRBV5-5 with TRBJ2-7; 11 bases agree with TRBD2. V trimming: 4 bases; J trimming: 2 bases; junction bases outside the gene matches: 14. The V gene's germline CDR1 is SGHKS and CDR2 YYEKEE (reference sequence). CDR3 length: 18 residues. This CDR3 is CASSPGGLLAGVPYEQYF. The CDR3 nucleotides read TGTGCCAGCAGCCCAGGGGGACTACTAGCGGGAGTACCCTACGAGCAGTACTTC.

The chain employs TRBV19 and TRBJ1-3; 7 bases map to TRBD1. Germline V CDR1 and CDR2: LNHDA, SQIVND (reference sequence). The length of the CDR3 is 16 residues. J lost 0 bases, V lost 4 bases, and 6 bases had no gene match. Here the CDR3 reads CASSSTGQISGNTIYF. The DNA for the CDR3 is TGTGCCAGTAGTAGTACGGGACAGATCTCTGGAAACACCATATATTTT. Drawing the rest from reference TRBV19 and TRBJ1-3, the complete variable domain is DGGITQSPKYLFRKEGQNVTLSCEQNLNHDAMYWYRQDPGQGLRLIYYSQIVNDFQKGDIAEGYSVSREKKESFPLTVTSAQKNPTAFYLCASSSTGQISGNTIYFGEGSWLTVV.

J is TRBJ2-1 and V is TRBV4-2; 7 nucleotides match TRBD1. The CDR3 contains 15 residues. Germline V gene data show CDR1 as LGHNA and CDR2 as YNFKEQ. J was trimmed by 2 bases and V by 5 bases; bases with no gene match: 6. CDR3 in DNA: TGTGCCAGCAGCGAAGGGACAGCACCCTACAATGAGCAGTTCTTC. This encodes CASSEGTAPYNEQFF.

The chain links TRBV5-1 to TRBJ2-3; no reliable D call. CDR3 length equals 13 residues. CDR1 is SGHRS, CDR2 YFSETQ, per germline. V was shortened by 4 bases and J by 0 bases, with 6 bases between the two germline ends. CDR3 loop: CASSHTSTDTQYF. The CDR3 coding sequence is TGCGCCAGCAGCCATACTAGCACAGATACGCAGTATTTT.

The chain recombines TRBV24-1 with TRBJ2-5; 16 bases map to TRBD2. CDR3 length: 17 amino acids. The germline CDR1 and CDR2 sequences are KGHDR and SFDVKD. Losses at the gene ends were 0 bases for V and 5 bases for J; bases not matched to a gene: 2. DNA of the CDR3: TGTGCCACCAGTGATTTGGGGACTAGCGGGAGGGGGGAGACCCAGTACTTC. It yields the protein CATSDLGTSGRGETQYF.

The V and J genes are TRBV5-1 and TRBJ2-5; 8 bases agree with TRBD2. CDR3 size: 17 residues. Germline CDR1 reads SGHRS; CDR2 reads YFSETQ. V shed 4 bases, J shed 1 base, and the junction held 12 bases outside the gene matches. The CDR3 DNA sequence: TGCGCCAGCAGCGGGGGGCCCGGCGGGGGGCGCCAAGAGACCCAGTACTTC. Its protein product is CASSGGPGGGRQETQYF.

The chain recombines TRBV19 with TRBJ2-7, with 9 bases lining up with TRBD1. Trimming at V came to 6 bases and at J to 4 bases, leaving 1 base not matched to a gene. Germline loops: CDR1 LNHDA, CDR2 SQIVND (reference sequence). This CDR3 spans 12 amino acids. The CDR3 DNA sequence: TGTGCCAGTAGGGGACAGGGTTACGAGCAGTACTTC. This codes for CASRGQGYEQYF.

The rearrangement joins TRBV19 to TRBJ2-7, with D tentatively TRBD2 (5 bases). Trimming stripped 5 bases from V and 1 base from J, with 12 bases between. Germline V gene lookup returns CDR1 LNHDA and CDR2 SQIVND (reference sequence). CDR3 length: 14 residues. CDR3 residues: CASSGVAPSYEQYF. CDR3 nucleotides: TGTGCCAGTAGTGGAGTAGCGCCATCCTACGAGCAGTACTTC.